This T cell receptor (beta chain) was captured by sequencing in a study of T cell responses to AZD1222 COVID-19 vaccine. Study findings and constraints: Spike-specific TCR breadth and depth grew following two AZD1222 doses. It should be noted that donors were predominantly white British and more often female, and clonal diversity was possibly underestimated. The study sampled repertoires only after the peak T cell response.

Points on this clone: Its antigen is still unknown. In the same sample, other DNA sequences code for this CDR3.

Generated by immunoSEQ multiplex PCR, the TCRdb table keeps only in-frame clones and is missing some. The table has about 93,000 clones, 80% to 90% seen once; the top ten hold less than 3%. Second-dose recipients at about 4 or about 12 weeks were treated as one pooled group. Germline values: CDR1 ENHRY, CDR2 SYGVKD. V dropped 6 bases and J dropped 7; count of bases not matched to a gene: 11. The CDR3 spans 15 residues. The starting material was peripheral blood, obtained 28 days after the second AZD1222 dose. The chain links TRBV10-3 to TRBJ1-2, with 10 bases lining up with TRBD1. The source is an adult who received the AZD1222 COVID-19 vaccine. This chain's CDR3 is CAISGDRGRDSGYTF. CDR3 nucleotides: TGTGCCATCAGCGGGGACAGGGGTAGGGACTCTGGCTACACCTTC.